The entry below describes one T cell receptor beta chain. The antigen remains unidentified. This sample stems from a study of identical twins. Study-level findings and limits: It was cross-sectional statistical analysis, not following the same donors, that the conclusions relied on.

In TCRdb, the 5' RACE reads were re-called with MiXCR into one record per CDR3 protein. In the table there are 200,000 or so distinct CDR3 sequences, about 16% of which are singletons. Between the trimmed V and J ends, which lost 3 bases and 0 bases, there was a span of 6 bases. The CDR3 runs 15 residues. The same data also went into a second study, on T cells expressing NK-cell markers. From that paper: Roughly six donors showed dominant NKG2C+ clonotypes comprising about 1.0-7.0% of their CD8+ T cells.

The sample consisted of CD8+ T cells sorted from blood. This clonotype was obtained from a woman between 18 and 29 years old in good health. The J gene is TRBJ2-6, the V gene TRBV12-3 or TRBV12-4; D remains unclear. CDR3 DNA sequence: TGTGCCAGCAGTTTGGATCCCTCTGGGGCCAACGTCCTGACTTTC. It specifies CASSLDPSGANVLTF.